These 26 T cell receptor beta chains share one sample of origin, sequenced in a study of blood T cells in healthy people across ages. A second about 7 to 12 cycle PCR used barcoded and J-beta primers. TCRdb called the 5' RACE reads again in MiXCR, with one record for every CDR3 protein. The data show approximately 880,000 distinct CDR3 sequences, approximately 49% seen once. Sequences were obtained from blood. The source of these receptors is a man between 25 and 39 years old in good health.

The chain uses TRBV9 and TRBJ2-7, with TRBD1 matching over 10 bases. V lost 4 bases, J lost 7 bases, and 11 bases stayed unmatched. In germline, CDR1 is SGDLS, CDR2 YYNGEE. The CDR3 loop spans 15 amino acids. The CDR3 bases are TGTGCCAGCAGCACCGGACAGGGGGAGTACAATGAGCAGTACTTC. Its translation: CASSTGQGEYNEQYF.

The rearrangement links TRBV5-1 to TRBJ2-7; no clear D gene. Trimming stripped 4 bases from V and 5 bases from J, with 16 bases between. This CDR3 region has 14 residues. Germline V gene data show CDR1 as SGHRS and CDR2 as YFSETQ. This CDR3 is CASSEAQARHEQYF. CDR3 coding DNA: TGCGCCAGCAGCGAGGCCCAAGCACGTCACGAGCAGTACTTC.

This clonotype was seen more than once but under ten times. The rearrangement joins TRBV12-3 or TRBV12-4 to TRBJ2-1; 8 bases map to TRBD2. The CDR3 is made up of 15 amino acids. V lost 3 bases and J lost 4; bases outside the gene matches: 5. The CDR3 spells CASSFRGGAYNEQFF. Written as DNA, the CDR3 is TGTGCCAGCAGTTTTCGGGGGGGGGCGTACAATGAGCAGTTCTTC.

V gene TRBV5-1 combines with J gene TRBJ2-5, with D possibly matching TRBD2 (5 bases). Trimming took off 1 base at V and 4 bases at J, with 14 bases between the two ends. Germline V gene data show CDR1 as SGHRS and CDR2 as YFSETQ. The CDR3 consists of 15 residues. The CDR3 is CASSLRLRGPETQYF. For the CDR3, the DNA is TGCGCCAGCAGCTTGAGGTTGAGAGGGCCAGAGACCCAGTACTTC.

The rearrangement links TRBV14 to TRBJ2-7, with TRBD2 as a possible D gene (5 bases). V was cut by 0 bases and J by 2 bases, with 8 bases left in between. The V gene's germline CDR1 is SGHDN and CDR2 FVKESK. The CDR3 sequence is 14 residues long. The CDR3 here is CASSQEYGTYEQYF. DNA of the CDR3: TGTGCCAGCAGCCAAGAGTACGGGACCTACGAGCAGTACTTC.

This CDR3 reads CSVTVQQNEQYF. The CDR3 DNA follows: TGCAGCGTCACAGTACAGCAGAACGAGCAGTACTTC. The chain couples TRBV29-1 to TRBJ2-7; D not resolved. V lost 6 bases to trimming and J lost 5 bases, with 14 bases between them. The germline CDR1 and CDR2 sequences are SQVTM and ANQGSEA. This CDR3 has 12 residues.

Worth noting for this clonotype: The junction departs from germline at one end; a sequencing error may be responsible. V is TRBV18 and J is TRBJ2-1, with D perhaps TRBD1 (6 bases). Germline V CDR1 and CDR2: KGHSH, LQKENI. This CDR3 region has 12 residues. CDR3 bases: TGTGCCAACTCACCCGACAGGAATGAGCAGTTCTTC. This sequence encodes CANSPDRNEQFF.

This sequence joins TRBV6-1 and TRBJ2-3; the D is unclear. V was pared by 4 bases and J by 6 bases, with 11 bases between. This CDR3 is 13 amino acids long. Germline CDR1 is MNHNS and CDR2 is SASEGT. The CDR3 DNA follows: TGTGCCAGCAGTGTTATAGGGTGGGATACGCAGTATTTT. It is translated as CASSVIGWDTQYF.

This sequence joins TRBV21-1 and TRBJ2-7; TRBD1, as called in the table, went unchecked against the DNA. TRBV21-1 is deemed a pseudogene. CDR3 length: 14 residues. As DNA, the CDR3 is TGTGCCAGCACCCGGACAGGGACGTCTCGCGAGCAGTACTTC. Amino acids: CASTRTGTSREQYF.

The chain couples TRBV5-1 to TRBJ2-3; 9 bases are a match to TRBD1. The CDR3 loop spans 16 amino acids. Germline V gives CDR1 SGHRS, CDR2 YFSETQ. With V trimmed by 4 bases and J by 2 bases, 8 bases remained unmatched. The chain's CDR3 is CASSTPTGGFTDTQYF. The CDR3 DNA is TGCGCCAGCAGCACACCGACAGGGGGATTCACAGATACGCAGTATTTT.

This chain joins TRBV20-1 and TRBJ2-5, with 9 nucleotides matching TRBD2. This CDR3 is 16 amino acids long. CDR1 is DFQATT and CDR2 is SNEGSKA in the germline V gene (reference sequence). V gave up 3 bases and J gave up 4 bases; unmatched junction bases: 12. CDR3 residues: CSASGPGGGAGETQYF. The CDR3 region has the DNA TGCAGTGCTAGTGGCCCGGGCGGGGGGGCCGGAGAGACCCAGTACTTC.

The CDR3 protein is CASSQDEHRTSGSSSYNEQFF. Written as DNA, the CDR3 is TGCGCCAGCAGCCAAGACGAACATAGGACTAGCGGCTCTAGCTCCTACAATGAGCAGTTCTTC. V and J are TRBV4-1 and TRBJ2-1; 10 bases are shared with TRBD2. The CDR3 length is 21 residues. Germline loops: CDR1 MGHRA, CDR2 YSYEKL. J was trimmed by 0 bases and V by 0 bases; bases with no gene match: 14.

This clonotype was counted a few times. This rearrangement joins TRBV6-4 to TRBJ1-2; D is perhaps TRBD1 (5 bases). Germline V gene data show CDR1 as MRHNA and CDR2 as SNTAGT. The CDR3 contains 15 residues. V lost 3 bases and J 4 bases, leaving 15 bases between the germline ends. The CDR3 spells CASSESPGPAYGYTF. CDR3 in DNA: TGTGCCAGCAGTGAATCACCGGGACCGGCCTATGGCTACACCTTC.

This clonotype was counted only a few times. A junction boundary mismatches the germline segment, possibly from a read error. The V gene is TRBV10-3, the J gene TRBJ2-7; 8 bases fit TRBD1. Germline V gene sequence: CDR1 ENHRY, CDR2 SYGVKD. This CDR3 spans 14 amino acids. CDR3 loop: CASLGPGGSHEQYF. CDR3 nucleotide sequence: TGTGCCAGCCTGGGTCCAGGGGGCTCCCACGAGCAGTACTTC.

With respect to this clonotype: One end of the junction fails to match germline, which may point to a read error. The chain has TRBV7-7 and TRBJ1-1; D not certain. There are 13 residues in the CDR3. Germline V lookup: CDR1 SSHAT, CDR2 FNYEAQ (reference sequence). CDR3 DNA: TGTGCTAGCAGCTTACGGGAGGACACTGAAGCTTTCTTT. Its translation: CASSLREDTEAFF.

With regard to this clonotype: A junction boundary mismatches the germline segment, possibly from a read error. The rearrangement links TRBV11-2 to TRBJ2-7; D could derive from TRBD1 or TRBD2 (6 bases each). CDR1 and CDR2 (germline): SGHAT, FQNNGV. The CDR3 runs 18 residues. CDR3 in amino acids: CASSLRVGIQGRSYERYF. The CDR3 nucleotides read TGTGCCAGCAGCTTAAGGGTCGGGATCCAGGGGAGGTCCTACGAGCGGTACTTC.

The genes are TRBV6-1 and TRBJ2-5; D uncertain. The CDR3 is 16 residues long. The germline CDR1 and CDR2 sequences are MNHNS and SASEGT. Deletions cut 3 bases from V and 5 bases from J, with 19 bases between. CDR3 region: CASSDVIGESRETQYF. CDR3 DNA: TGTGCCAGCAGTGACGTCATAGGAGAGTCTCGGGAGACCCAGTACTTC.

V gene TRBV12-5 combines with J gene TRBJ2-2, with D tentatively TRBD1 (6 bases). The germline gives CDR1 LGHNT, CDR2 FRNRAP. The CDR3 extends over 19 amino acids. V lost 6 bases, J lost 0 bases, and 23 bases lay in between. The CDR3 reads CASGITPSPDSSNTGELFF. The DNA for the CDR3 is TGTGCTAGTGGAATCACTCCATCCCCGGACAGTTCGAACACCGGGGAGCTGTTTTTT. The entire variable domain, with the rest obtained from reference TRBV12-5 and TRBJ2-2, is as follows: DARVTQTPRHKVTEMGQEVTMRCQPILGHNTVFWYRQTMMQGLELLAYFRNRAPLDDSGMPKDRFSAEMPDATLATLKIQPSEPRDSAVYFCASGITPSPDSSNTGELFFGEGSRLTVL.

The chain carries TRBV11-1 and TRBJ2-7, with 8 bases lining up with TRBD2. The germline CDR1 and CDR2 sequences are SGHAT and FQDESV (reference sequence). The CDR3 consists of 14 residues. The V gene end was trimmed by 5 bases and the J gene end by 3 bases; junction bases not matched to a gene: 6. The DNA of the CDR3 is TGTGCCAGCAGCCCTCGAAGCGGGGGCTACGAGCAGTACTTC. This sequence encodes CASSPRSGGYEQYF.

Only a few counts were recorded for this clonotype. The chain has TRBV5-1 and TRBJ2-5; TRBD1 aligns across 7 bases. Per the germline V gene, CDR1 is SGHRS and CDR2 is YFSETQ. J gave up 2 bases and V 2 bases, and 6 bases lay outside the gene matches. The CDR3 length is 15 residues. This chain's CDR3 is CASSFSRGQQETQYF. CDR3 nucleotides: TGCGCCAGCAGCTTTTCTAGGGGGCAACAAGAGACCCAGTACTTC.

For this clonotype: Compared with germline, one end of the junction differs, possibly owing to a read error. CDR3 sequence reads: CTSTRGTETYEQYF. CDR3 DNA sequence: TGTACCAGCACGCGGGGGACGGAAACCTACGAGCAGTACTTC. The genes are TRBV9 and TRBJ2-7; TRBD2 aligns across 7 bases. CDR1 is SGDLS, CDR2 YYNGEE, per germline. This CDR3 spans 14 amino acids.

This sequence joins TRBV20-1 and TRBJ2-1, with TRBD1 matching 8 bases. The CDR3 contains 14 residues. Trimming at V came to 5 bases and at J to 5 bases, leaving 8 bases not matched to a gene. CDR1 is DFQATT, CDR2 SNEGSKA, per germline (reference sequence). The CDR3 loop reads CSAPRQGQNNEQFF. The CDR3 DNA is TGCAGTGCTCCCCGACAGGGGCAGAACAATGAGCAGTTCTTC.

With regard to this clonotype: The junction differs from germline at one of its ends, possibly a read error. V usage is TRBV25-1 and J usage is TRBJ2-3; D not certain. Germline V gene lookup returns CDR1 MGHDK and CDR2 SYGVNS. The CDR3 runs to 15 residues. The CDR3 loop is CASSPLTGIGDMQYF. In DNA, the CDR3 is TGTGCCAGCAGTCCACTGACGGGTATTGGAGATATGCAGTATTTT.

This clonotype was observed many times. The genes are TRBV6-1 and TRBJ2-5; 12 bases match TRBD2. The CDR3 spans 16 residues. The junction had 8 bases not matched to a gene; V was cut back by 4 bases and J by 5 bases. Per the germline V gene, CDR1 is MNHNS and CDR2 is SASEGT. The CDR3 reads CASSGLAGVVSETQYF. The CDR3 nucleotides are TGTGCCAGCAGTGGACTAGCGGGGGTAGTTTCGGAGACCCAGTACTTC.

The V gene is TRBV7-3, the J gene TRBJ2-4, with TRBD2 as a possible D gene (5 bases). CDR3 length: 17 residues. Germline V gives CDR1 SGHTA, CDR2 FQGTGA. Trimming took off 0 bases at V and 1 base at J, with 13 bases between the two ends. CDR3 in DNA: TGTGCCAGCAGCTTAACCCCGGCCACGGGGGCCAAAAACATTCAGTACTTC. This translates into CASSLTPATGAKNIQYF.

CDR3: CASSLVGGVTYNEQFF. The CDR3 DNA reads TGTGCCAGCAGCTTAGTTGGGGGGGTAACCTACAATGAGCAGTTCTTC. The chain recombines TRBV11-2 with TRBJ2-1; 7 nucleotides match TRBD2. Germline CDR1 reads SGHAT; CDR2 reads FQNNGV. The J segment lost 2 bases and the V segment lost 1 base, leaving 5 bases of the junction unmatched. The CDR3 sequence is 16 residues long.